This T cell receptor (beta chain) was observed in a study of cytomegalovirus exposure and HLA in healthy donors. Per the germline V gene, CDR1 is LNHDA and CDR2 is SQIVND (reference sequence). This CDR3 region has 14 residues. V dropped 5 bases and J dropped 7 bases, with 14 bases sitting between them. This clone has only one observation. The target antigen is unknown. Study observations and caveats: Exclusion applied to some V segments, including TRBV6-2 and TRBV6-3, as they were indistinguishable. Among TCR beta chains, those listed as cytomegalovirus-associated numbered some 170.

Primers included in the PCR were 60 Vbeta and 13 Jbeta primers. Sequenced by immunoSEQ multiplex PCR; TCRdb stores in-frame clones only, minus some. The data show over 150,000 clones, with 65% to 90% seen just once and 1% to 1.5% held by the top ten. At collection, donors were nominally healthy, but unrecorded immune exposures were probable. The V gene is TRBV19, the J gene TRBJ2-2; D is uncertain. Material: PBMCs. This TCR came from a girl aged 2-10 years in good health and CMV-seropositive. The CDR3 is CASSPQSAGGELFF. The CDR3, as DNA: TGTGCCAGTAGTCCGCAGAGCGCTGGCGGGGAGCTGTTTTTT.